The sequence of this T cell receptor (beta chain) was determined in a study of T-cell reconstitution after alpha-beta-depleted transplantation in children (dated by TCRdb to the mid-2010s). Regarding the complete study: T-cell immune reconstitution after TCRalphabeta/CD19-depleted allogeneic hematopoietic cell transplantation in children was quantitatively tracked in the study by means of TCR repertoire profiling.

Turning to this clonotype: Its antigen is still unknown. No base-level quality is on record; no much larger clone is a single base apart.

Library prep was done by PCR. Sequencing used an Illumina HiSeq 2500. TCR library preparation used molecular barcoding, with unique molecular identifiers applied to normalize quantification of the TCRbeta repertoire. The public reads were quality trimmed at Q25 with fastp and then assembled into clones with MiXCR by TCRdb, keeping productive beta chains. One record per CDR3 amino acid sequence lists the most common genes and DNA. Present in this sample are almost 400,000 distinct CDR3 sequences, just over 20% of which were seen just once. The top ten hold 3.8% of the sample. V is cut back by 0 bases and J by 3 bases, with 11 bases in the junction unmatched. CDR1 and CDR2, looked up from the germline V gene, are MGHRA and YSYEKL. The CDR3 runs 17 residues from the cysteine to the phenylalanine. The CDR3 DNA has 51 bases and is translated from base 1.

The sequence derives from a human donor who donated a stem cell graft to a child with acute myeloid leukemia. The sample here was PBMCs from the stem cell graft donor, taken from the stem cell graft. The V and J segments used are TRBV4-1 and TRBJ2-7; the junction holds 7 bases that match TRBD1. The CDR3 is CASSQEKKSNRGYEQYF. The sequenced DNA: TGCGCCAGCAGCCAAGAAAAGAAGTCGAACAGGGGCTACGAGCAGTACTTC.